These 17 T cell receptor beta chains share one sample of origin, sequenced in a study of blood T cell repertoires in COVID-19. Generated by immunoSEQ multiplex PCR, the TCRdb table keeps only in-frame clones and is missing some. Of roughly 400,000 clones listed, 87% are singletons. Sequenced material: PBMCs or T cells enriched from blood (not recorded which). The receptors here all came from a woman in her forties or fifties who had recovered from COVID-19.

The genes are TRBV5-1 and TRBJ2-2, with no clear D. CDR1 SGHRS and CDR2 YFSETQ come from the germline V gene. V dropped 4 bases and J dropped 3 bases, with 10 bases sitting between them. This CDR3 is built from 14 residues. The DNA for the CDR3 is TGCGCCAGCAGCGGTATTGGAGACACCGGGGAGCTGTTTTTT. It yields the protein CASSGIGDTGELFF.

J is TRBJ2-5 and V is TRBV4-3; 7 positions agree with TRBD1. This CDR3 region has 18 residues. Germline CDR1 and CDR2: LGHNA and YSLEER. V trimming: 0 bases; J trimming: 5 bases; junction bases outside the gene matches: 15. As DNA, the CDR3 is TGCGCCAGCAGCCAAGAAGTCTTCCAGGGGGTGTTAGGGGAGACCCAGTACTTC. Its translation: CASSQEVFQGVLGETQYF.

The chain employs TRBV6-5 and TRBJ1-4; D is ambiguous. The CDR3 covers 15 residues. The germline V gene encodes CDR1 MNHEY and CDR2 SVGAGI. The V end was cut by 0 bases, the J end by 4 bases, with 9 bases between. The CDR3 is CASSYSATYNEKLFF. CDR3 DNA sequence: TGTGCCAGCAGTTACTCCGCCACCTATAATGAAAAACTGTTTTTT.

The gene calls are TRBV7-9 and TRBJ1-1; 10 bases line up with TRBD1. CDR1 and CDR2 from the germline V gene are SEHNR and FQNEAQ (reference sequence). The trim removed 3 bases at V and 6 bases at J, leaving 10 bases unmatched. The CDR3 is 16 residues long. CDR3 in DNA: TGTGCCAGCAGCTTGATGCCGACAGGGGGCTCGGCTGAAGCTTTCTTT. This gives the protein CASSLMPTGGSAEAFF. The entire variable domain, with the rest obtained from reference TRBV7-9 and TRBJ1-1, is as follows: DTGVSQNPRHKITKRGQNVTFRCDPISEHNRLYWYRQTLGQGPEFLTYFQNEAQLEKSRLLSDRFSAERPKGSFSTLEIQRTEQGDSAMYLCASSLMPTGGSAEAFFGQGTRLTVV.

This clone occurred once. V usage is TRBV27 and J usage is TRBJ1-1; D gene unclear. With 9 bases removed from V and 0 bases from J, the gap between germline ends came to 26 bases. CDR1 is MNHEY and CDR2 is SMNVEV in the germline V gene (reference sequence). CDR3 length equals 18 residues. CDR3 in amino acids: CASSPMVFAGGMNTEAFF. The CDR3 DNA reads as TGTGCCAGTTCCCCTATGGTCTTTGCGGGAGGGATGAACACTGAAGCTTTCTTT.

CDR3 DNA sequence: TGCAGCGTTGAATCTCCCGACAGGGACTACGAGCAGTACTTC. Protein product: CSVESPDRDYEQYF. The rearrangement uses TRBV29-1 and TRBJ2-7, with 7 bases fitting TRBD1. V lost 2 bases and J lost 3; bases outside the gene matches: 7. CDR1 and CDR2 from the germline V gene are SQVTM and ANQGSEA. There are 14 residues in the CDR3.

This sequence joins TRBV4-2 and TRBJ2-1; TRBD2 is a possible D gene (5 bases). The CDR3 is 15 amino acids. CDR1 and CDR2 (germline): LGHNA, YNFKEQ. V was cut by 0 bases and J by 0 bases, with 6 bases left in between. The CDR3 DNA reads TGTGCCAGCAGCCAAGAAGGGAGCTCCTACAATGAGCAGTTCTTC. Its translation is CASSQEGSSYNEQFF.

The chain links TRBV15 to TRBJ2-4; the match to TRBD2 covers 10 bases. The CDR3 covers 18 residues. CDR1 and CDR2 (germline): LNHNV, YYDKDF (reference sequence). The V gene end was trimmed by 8 bases and the J gene end by 1 base; junction bases not matched to a gene: 14. The CDR3 nucleotides read TGTGCCACCCAGGAGGAGCGGGGGGGCAGTGGGGCCAAAAACATTCAGTACTTC. It specifies CATQEERGGSGAKNIQYF. Full variable domain (missing parts from reference TRBV15 and TRBJ2-4): DAMVIQNPRYQVTQFGKPVTLSCSQTLNHNVMYWYQQKSSQAPKLLFHYYDKDFNNEADTPDNFQSRRPNTSFCFLDIRSPGLGDTAMYLCATQEERGGSGAKNIQYFGAGTRLSVL.

The rearrangement uses TRBV19 and TRBJ2-7; D may be TRBD2 (5 bases). V dropped 1 base and J dropped 3 bases, with 13 bases sitting between them. The CDR3 runs to 15 residues. Germline-derived CDR1 and CDR2 are LNHDA and SQIVND (reference sequence). The CDR3 DNA sequence: TGTGCCAGTAGTATAGGATACGAGGGCAACTACGAGCAGTACTTC. Protein product: CASSIGYEGNYEQYF.

The chain has TRBV24-1 and TRBJ2-3, with 7 bases fitting TRBD1. CDR3 length equals 15 residues. Unmatched junction bases numbered 5, after V lost 6 bases and J lost 0 bases. Germline V gene data show CDR1 as KGHDR and CDR2 as SFDVKD. The CDR3 DNA sequence: TGTGCCACCAGTCGACAACAGGGGAGCACAGATACGCAGTATTTT. Its protein product is CATSRQQGSTDTQYF.

The V call is TRBV18, the J call TRBJ1-4; D may be TRBD1 (5 bases). There are 15 residues in the CDR3. The germline V and J ends were trimmed by 5 bases and 3 bases, with 13 bases remaining between them. In germline, CDR1 is KGHSH, CDR2 LQKENI. The CDR3 here is CASSFAMGPNEKLFF. The CDR3, as DNA: TGTGCCAGCTCATTCGCGATGGGGCCTAATGAAAAACTGTTTTTT. Looking up the rest from reference TRBV18 and TRBJ1-4 gives the full variable domain: NAGVMQNPRHLVRRRGQEARLRCSPMKGHSHVYWYRQLPEEGLKFMVYLQKENIIDESGMPKERFSAEFPKEGPSILRIQQVVRGDSAAYFCASSFAMGPNEKLFFGSGTQLSVL.

The chain couples TRBV2 to TRBJ2-7, with 9 bases fitting TRBD1. This CDR3 spans 15 amino acids. V was pared by 3 bases and J by 1 base, with 4 bases of the junction left unmatched. Germline-derived CDR1 and CDR2 are SNHLY and FYNNEI. Written as DNA, the CDR3 is TGTGCCAGCAGTGAGGGACAGGGAGATTCCTACGAGCAGTACTTC. Residues: CASSEGQGDSYEQYF.

The V gene is TRBV6-6, the J gene TRBJ1-1; no firm D call. CDR3 size: 14 residues. Germline CDR1 is MNHNY and CDR2 is SVGAGI (reference sequence). Trimming took 0 bases from V and 9 from J, leaving 14 bases between them. The CDR3 sequence: CASSYSSEDGKAFF. Written as DNA, the CDR3 is TGTGCCAGCAGTTACTCGAGCGAAGACGGTAAAGCTTTCTTT.

A single count supports this clone. This chain links TRBV6-8 with TRBJ2-2; D not certain. Trimming took 2 bases from V and 4 from J, leaving 14 bases between them. The CDR3 runs 16 residues. Germline V gene lookup returns CDR1 MNHGY and CDR2 SAAAGT. The CDR3 DNA is TGTGCCAGCAGTTACCTCCCGGAGACGGGCACCGGGGAGCTGTTTTTT. Translation gives CASSYLPETGTGELFF.

This chain connects TRBV27 to TRBJ2-3, with 8 bases fitting TRBD2. The V segment lost 10 bases and the J segment 3 bases; nucleotides outside the gene matches: 12. The length of the CDR3 is 15 residues. Germline loops: CDR1 MNHEY, CDR2 SMNVEV (reference sequence). This chain's CDR3 is CATSQAGGGTDTQYF. The CDR3 DNA reads as TGTGCCACCAGCCAGGCGGGGGGTGGGACAGATACGCAGTATTTT.

The chain uses TRBV30 and TRBJ1-3; 7 bases align to TRBD1. The trim removed 5 bases at V and 4 bases at J, leaving 11 bases unmatched. The length of the CDR3 is 15 residues. CDR1 and CDR2 (germline): GTSNPN, SVGIG (reference sequence). This chain's CDR3 is CAWHRTGEKGNTIYF. CDR3 DNA sequence: TGTGCCTGGCATAGGACAGGCGAGAAGGGAAACACCATATATTTT.

The rearrangement joins TRBV3-1 (or the pseudogene TRBV3-2) to TRBJ2-3; 8 bases map to TRBD2. Trimming cost V 2 bases and J 6 bases; bases outside gene matches: 13. CDR1 LGHDT and CDR2 YNNKEL come from the germline V gene (reference sequence). This CDR3 has 17 residues. The CDR3 region has the DNA TGTGCCAGCAGCCAATTTGGGTTGGCGGGGGGTGGTGATACGCAGTATTTT. Protein: CASSQFGLAGGGDTQYF.